The clone carrying this T cell receptor beta chain was counted many times. The antigen remains undetermined. V was trimmed by 2 bases and J by 1 base, leaving 12 bases between them. There are 15 residues in the CDR3. Germline CDR1 reads DFQATT; CDR2 reads SNEGSKA (reference sequence). This entry comes from a study of T-cell reconstitution after alpha-beta-depleted transplantation in children. Study conclusions and caveats: Surviving recipient T cells and intrathymic progenitors accounted for some patients' high TCRbeta diversity at day 60. Alpha-beta T cells present about two months after transplant were reported to originate from several hundred expanded graft clones. Counts and diversity of T cells one year after transplant came mostly from newly produced T cells.

Preparing the TCRbeta library involved the use of unique molecular identifiers. TCRdb reprocessed the PCR reads with MiXCR, giving one entry per CDR3 protein. In the table there are about 31,000 distinct CDR3 sequences, 5% to 7% of which are singletons. The sequences come from peripheral blood, collected 60 days after TCRalphabeta/CD19-depleted stem cell transplant. The chain uses TRBV20-1 and TRBJ2-1, with D possibly being TRBD1 or TRBD2 (6 bases each). This receptor was identified in a child less than two years old who had a stem cell transplant for acute myeloid leukemia, so the T cells may come from the graft donor. The CDR3 DNA reads TGCAGTGCTAGAAAGGGGGGATGGTCCTACAATGAGCAGTTCTTC. Translation: CSARKGGWSYNEQFF.